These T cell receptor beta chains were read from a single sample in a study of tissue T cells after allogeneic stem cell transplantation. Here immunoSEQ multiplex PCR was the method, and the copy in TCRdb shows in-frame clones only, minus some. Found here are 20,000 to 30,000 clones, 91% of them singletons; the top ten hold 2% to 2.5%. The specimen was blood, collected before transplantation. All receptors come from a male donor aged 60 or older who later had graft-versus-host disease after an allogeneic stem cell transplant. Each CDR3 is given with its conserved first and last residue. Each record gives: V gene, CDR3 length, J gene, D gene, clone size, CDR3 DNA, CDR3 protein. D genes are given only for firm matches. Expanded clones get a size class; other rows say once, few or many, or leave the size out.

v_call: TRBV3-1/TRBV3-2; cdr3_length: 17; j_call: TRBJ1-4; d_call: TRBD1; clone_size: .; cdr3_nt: TGTGCCAGCAGCAGTACAACAGGGGGGCTATGGAATGAAAAACTGTTTTTT; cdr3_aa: CASSSTTGGLWNEKLFF
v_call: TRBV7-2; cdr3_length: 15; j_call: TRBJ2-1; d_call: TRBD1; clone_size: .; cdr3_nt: TGTGCCAGCAGCTTATTGGTGGGACAGGGGGTCGAGCAGTTCTTC; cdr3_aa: CASSLLVGQGVEQFF
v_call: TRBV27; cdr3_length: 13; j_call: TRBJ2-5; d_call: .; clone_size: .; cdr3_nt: TGTGCCAGCTCTGTGTCAGGGGGGGAGACCCAGTACTTC; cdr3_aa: CASSVSGGETQYF
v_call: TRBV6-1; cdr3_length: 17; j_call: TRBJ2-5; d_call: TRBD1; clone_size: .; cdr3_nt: TGTGCCAGCAGTGAACCCGTAGGGGGACAGGGCCAAGAGACCCAGTACTTC; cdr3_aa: CASSEPVGGQGQETQYF
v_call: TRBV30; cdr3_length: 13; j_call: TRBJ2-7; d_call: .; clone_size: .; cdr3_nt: TGTGCCTGGGGGAGACTGACACCCTACGAGCAGTACTTC; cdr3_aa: CAWGRLTPYEQYF
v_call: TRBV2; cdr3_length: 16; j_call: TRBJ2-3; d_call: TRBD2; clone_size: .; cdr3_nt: TGTGCCAGCATCTCGGGACTAGCGGGAAACACAGATACGCAGTATTTT; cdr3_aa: CASISGLAGNTDTQYF
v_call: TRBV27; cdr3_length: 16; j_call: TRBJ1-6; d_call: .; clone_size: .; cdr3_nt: TGTGCCAGCAGTCAGAATGACAGACTCTATAATTCACCCCTCCACTTT; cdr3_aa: CASSQNDRLYNSPLHF
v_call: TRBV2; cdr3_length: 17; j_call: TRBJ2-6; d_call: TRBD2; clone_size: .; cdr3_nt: TGTGCCAGCAGTGAAAGGGGAGGGCCATTCGGGGCCAACGTCCTGACTTTC; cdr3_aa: CASSERGGPFGANVLTF
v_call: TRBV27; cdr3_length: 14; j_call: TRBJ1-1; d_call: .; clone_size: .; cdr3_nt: TGTGCCAGCATACGGAATCGGGTGAACACTGAAGCTTTCTTT; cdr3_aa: CASIRNRVNTEAFF
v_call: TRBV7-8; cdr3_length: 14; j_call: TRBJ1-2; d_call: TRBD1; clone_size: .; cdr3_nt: TGTGCCAGCAGCTTAGAGGACAGGAACTATGGCTACACCTTC; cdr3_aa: CASSLEDRNYGYTF
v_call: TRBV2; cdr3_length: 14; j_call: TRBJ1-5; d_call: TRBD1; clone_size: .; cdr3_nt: TGTGCCAGCAAGGGACAGGGGGTGAATCAGCCCCAGCATTTT; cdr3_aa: CASKGQGVNQPQHF
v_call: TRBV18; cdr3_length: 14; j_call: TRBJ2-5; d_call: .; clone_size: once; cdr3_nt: TGTGCCAGCTCACCATATGAGTTCCGGGAGACCCAGTACTTC; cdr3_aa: CASSPYEFRETQYF
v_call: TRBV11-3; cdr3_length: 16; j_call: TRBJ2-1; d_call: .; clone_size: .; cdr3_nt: TGTGCCAGCAGCTTAGATTACGGGGGAGTTAGGAATGAGCAGTTCTTC; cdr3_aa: CASSLDYGGVRNEQFF
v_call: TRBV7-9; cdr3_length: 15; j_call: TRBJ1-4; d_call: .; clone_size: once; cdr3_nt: TGTGCCAGCAGCCGAATCGGGCCCCTAGGGGAAAAACTGTTTTTT; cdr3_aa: CASSRIGPLGEKLFF
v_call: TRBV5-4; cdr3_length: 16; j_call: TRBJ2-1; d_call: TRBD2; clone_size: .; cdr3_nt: TGTGCCAGCCGGATGGGCGGGGGGCCTTCTTACAATGAGCAGTTCTTC; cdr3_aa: CASRMGGGPSYNEQFF
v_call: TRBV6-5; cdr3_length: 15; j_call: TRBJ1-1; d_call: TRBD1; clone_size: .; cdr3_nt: TGTGCCAGCAGTAGACTACAGGGGAAGGGCACTGAAGCTTTCTTT; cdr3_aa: CASSRLQGKGTEAFF
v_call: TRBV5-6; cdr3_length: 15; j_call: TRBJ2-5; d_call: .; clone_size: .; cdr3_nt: TGTGCCAGCAGCTTGCTGCGGTCCGGGAAAGAGACCCAGTACTTC; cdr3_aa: CASSLLRSGKETQYF
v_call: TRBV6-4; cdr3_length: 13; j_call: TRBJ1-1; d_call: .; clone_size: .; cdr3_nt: TGTGCCAGCAGTGAGTCCAGGGACACTGAAGCTTTCTTT; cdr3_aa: CASSESRDTEAFF
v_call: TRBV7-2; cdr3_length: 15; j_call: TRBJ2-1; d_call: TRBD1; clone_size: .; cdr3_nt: TGTGCCAGCAGCCCTGGACAGGGACGCTACAATGAGCAGTTCTTC; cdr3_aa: CASSPGQGRYNEQFF
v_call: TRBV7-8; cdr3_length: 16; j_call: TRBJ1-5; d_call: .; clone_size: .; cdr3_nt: TGTGCCAGCAGCTTAGGGCTTGGGAACGGCAATCAGCCCCAGCATTTT; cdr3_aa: CASSLGLGNGNQPQHF
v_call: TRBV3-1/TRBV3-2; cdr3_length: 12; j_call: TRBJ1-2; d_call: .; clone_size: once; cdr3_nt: TGTGCCAGCAGCCAAGTAGAGAGGAGCTACACCTTC; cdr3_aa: CASSQVERSYTF
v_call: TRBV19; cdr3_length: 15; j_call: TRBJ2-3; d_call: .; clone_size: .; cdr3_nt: TGTGCCAGTAGCCAGACTAGAGGCGGCACAGATACGCAGTATTTT; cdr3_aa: CASSQTRGGTDTQYF
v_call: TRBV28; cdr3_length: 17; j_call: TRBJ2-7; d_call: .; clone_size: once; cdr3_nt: TGTGCCAGCAGTTTACGGTTATCGGGTAGGGCAGCAAGTGAGCAGTACTTC; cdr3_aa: CASSLRLSGRAASEQYF
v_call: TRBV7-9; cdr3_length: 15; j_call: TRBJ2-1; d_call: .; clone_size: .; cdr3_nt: TGTGCCAGCAGCTTTTGGGACTCCGAGTGGAATGAGCAGTTCTTC; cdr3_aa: CASSFWDSEWNEQFF
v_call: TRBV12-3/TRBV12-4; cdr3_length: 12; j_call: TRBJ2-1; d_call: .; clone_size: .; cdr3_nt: TGTGCCAGCAGGGGGCTAGCTAGTGAGCAGTTCTTC; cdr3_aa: CASRGLASEQFF
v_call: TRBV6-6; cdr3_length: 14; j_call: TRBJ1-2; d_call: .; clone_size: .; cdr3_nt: TGTGCCAGCAGTAACGGACAGTCTTCTGGGGGCTACACCTTC; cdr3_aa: CASSNGQSSGGYTF
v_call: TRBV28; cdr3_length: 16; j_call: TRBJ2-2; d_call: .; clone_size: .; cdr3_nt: TGTGCCAGCATAGGAGTGGGACGGTTGAACACCGGGGAGCTGTTTTTT; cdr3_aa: CASIGVGRLNTGELFF
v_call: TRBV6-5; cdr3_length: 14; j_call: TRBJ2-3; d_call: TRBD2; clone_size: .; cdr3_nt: TGTGCCGTCCGACTAGCGGGGGGTCTAGATACGCAGTATTTT; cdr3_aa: CAVRLAGGLDTQYF
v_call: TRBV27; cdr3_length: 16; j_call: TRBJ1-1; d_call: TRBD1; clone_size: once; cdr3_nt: TGTGCCAGCAGTTTAAACCGACAGGGCTTGAACACTGAAGCTTTCTTT; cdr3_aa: CASSLNRQGLNTEAFF